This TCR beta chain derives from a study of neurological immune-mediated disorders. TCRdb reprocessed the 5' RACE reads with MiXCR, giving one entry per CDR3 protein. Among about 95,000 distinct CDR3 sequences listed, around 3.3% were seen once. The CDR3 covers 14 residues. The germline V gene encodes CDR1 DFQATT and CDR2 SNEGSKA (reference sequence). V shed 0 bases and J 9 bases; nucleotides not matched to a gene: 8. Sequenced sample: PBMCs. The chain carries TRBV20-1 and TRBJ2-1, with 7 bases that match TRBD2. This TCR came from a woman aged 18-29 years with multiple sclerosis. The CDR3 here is CSARDPRGEGEQFF. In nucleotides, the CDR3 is TGCAGTGCTAGAGATCCACGGGGGGAGGGTGAGCAGTTCTTC.